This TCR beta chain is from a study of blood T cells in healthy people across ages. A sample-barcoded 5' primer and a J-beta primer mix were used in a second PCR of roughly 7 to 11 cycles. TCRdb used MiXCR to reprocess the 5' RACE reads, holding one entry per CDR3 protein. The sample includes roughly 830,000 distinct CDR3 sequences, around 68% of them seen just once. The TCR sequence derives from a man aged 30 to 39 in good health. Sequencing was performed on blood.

This CDR3 reads CASSRTSGEETQYF. CDR3 coding DNA: TGTGCCAGCAGTAGGACTAGCGGGGAAGAGACCCAGTACTTC. This chain links TRBV6-5 with TRBJ2-5; 12 positions agree with TRBD2. V lost 5 bases and J lost 3; bases outside the gene matches: 1. CDR1 is MNHEY and CDR2 is SVGAGI in the germline V gene. The CDR3 is 14 amino acids.